The clone carrying this TCR beta chain is a singleton in its sample. What it recognizes is unknown. The data derive from a study of blood T cells in healthy people across ages. Across the study: Capture via template switching afforded approximately one barcoded beta molecule per two T cells.

Germline values: CDR1 SGHNT, CDR2 YENEEA. Trimming at V came to 4 bases and at J to 3 bases, leaving 6 bases not matched to a gene. The CDR3 loop spans 15 amino acids. Regarding the study as a whole: There were more naive CD4+ cells and higher diversity in long-lived donors than in aged donors.

The authors ran a second PCR of roughly 6 to 12 cycles using a sample-barcoded 5' primer and a J-beta primer mix. Each of the cDNA molecules was tagged by a template-switch adaptor with 12 random nucleotides. Using its own MiXCR run on the 5' RACE reads, TCRdb lists one record per CDR3 protein. The profile covers approximately 800,000 distinct CDR3 sequences, with roughly 34% appearing a single time and roughly 13% taken by the ten largest. Material for sequencing was blood. This receptor was identified in a young man in good health. This chain links TRBV11-3 with TRBJ2-1; 7 nucleotides line up with TRBD2. The CDR3 nucleotides are TGTGCCAGCAGCTCAAGACTAGCTGACTACAATGAGCAGTTCTTC. As protein: CASSSRLADYNEQFF.